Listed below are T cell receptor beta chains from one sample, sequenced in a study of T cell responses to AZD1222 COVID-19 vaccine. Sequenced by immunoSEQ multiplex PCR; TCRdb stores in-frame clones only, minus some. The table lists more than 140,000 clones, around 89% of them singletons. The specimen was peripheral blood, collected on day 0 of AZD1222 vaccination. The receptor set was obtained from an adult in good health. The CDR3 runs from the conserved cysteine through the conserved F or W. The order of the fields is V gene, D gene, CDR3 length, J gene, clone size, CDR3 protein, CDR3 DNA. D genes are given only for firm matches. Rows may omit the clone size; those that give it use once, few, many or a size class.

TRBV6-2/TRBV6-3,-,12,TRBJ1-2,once,CASSYEYYGYTF,TGTGCCAGCAGTTACGAGTACTATGGCTACACCTTC
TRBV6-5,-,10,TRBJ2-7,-,CASTGSEQYF,TGTGCCAGCACGGGGTCCGAGCAGTACTTC
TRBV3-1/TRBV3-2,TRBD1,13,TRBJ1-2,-,CASSHRQGDGYTF,TGTGCCAGCAGCCATCGACAGGGGGATGGCTACACCTTC
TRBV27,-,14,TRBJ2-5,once,CASRLSPAQETQYF,TGTGCCAGCAGGCTTAGTCCAGCACAAGAGACCCAGTACTTC
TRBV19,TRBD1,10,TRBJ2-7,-,CATRQGEQYF,TGTGCCACCCGACAGGGTGAGCAGTACTTC
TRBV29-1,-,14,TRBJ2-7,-,CSVDAGVGSYEQYF,TGCAGCGTCGACGCAGGGGTCGGCTCCTACGAGCAGTACTTC
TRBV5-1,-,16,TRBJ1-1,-,CASSLEAIGLNTEAFF,TGCGCCAGCAGCTTGGAAGCGATCGGATTGAACACTGAAGCTTTCTTT
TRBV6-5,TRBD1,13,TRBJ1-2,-,CASSRDSPYGYTF,TGTGCCAGCTCCCGGGACAGCCCTTATGGCTACACCTTC
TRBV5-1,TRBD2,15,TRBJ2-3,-,CASSLLAGLVDTQYF,TGCGCCAGCAGCTTACTAGCGGGTCTCGTTGATACGCAGTATTTT
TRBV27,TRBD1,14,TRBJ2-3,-,CASSSRDRGSGRYF,TGTGCCAGCAGTAGCCGGGACAGGGGATCCGGCAGGTATTTT
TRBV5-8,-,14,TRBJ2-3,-,CASSLSGITDTQYF,TGTGCCAGCAGCTTGTCAGGGATCACAGATACGCAGTATTTT
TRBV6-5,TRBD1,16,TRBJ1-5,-,CASSYPKWDRNQPQHF,TGTGCCAGCAGTTACCCCAAATGGGACAGGAATCAGCCCCAGCATTTT
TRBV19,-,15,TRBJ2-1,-,CASSIWDNVYNEQFF,TGTGCCAGTAGTATCTGGGACAACGTTTACAATGAGCAGTTCTTC
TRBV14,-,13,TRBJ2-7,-,CASMNSSWGEQYF,TGTGCCAGCATGAATTCTAGCTGGGGCGAGCAGTACTTC
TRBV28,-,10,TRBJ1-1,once,CASRDAEAFF,TGTGCCAGCCGAGACGCTGAAGCTTTCTTT
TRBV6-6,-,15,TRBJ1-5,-,CASSPTVRGIQPQHF,TGTGCCAGCAGTCCCACTGTCCGGGGGATTCAGCCCCAGCATTTT
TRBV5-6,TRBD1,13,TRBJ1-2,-,CASSPTGVGGYTF,TGTGCCAGCAGCCCAACAGGGGTCGGTGGCTACACCTTC
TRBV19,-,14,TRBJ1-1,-,CASSSGYRLVEAFF,TGTGCCAGTAGCTCCGGGTATAGATTGGTCGAAGCTTTCTTT
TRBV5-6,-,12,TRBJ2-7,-,CASSSQGAEQYF,TGTGCCAGCAGCTCACAGGGTGCCGAGCAGTACTTC
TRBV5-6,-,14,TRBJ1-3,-,CASSPSPSGNTIYF,TGTGCCAGCAGCCCCAGCCCCTCTGGAAACACCATATATTTT
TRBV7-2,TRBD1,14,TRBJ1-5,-,CASSFDRGNQPQHF,TGTGCCAGCAGCTTCGACAGGGGAAATCAGCCCCAGCATTTT
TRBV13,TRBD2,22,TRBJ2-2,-,CASRRQVRQEGLAGGPSGELFF,TGTGCCAGCAGGCGTCAAGTAAGACAGGAGGGACTAGCGGGAGGGCCCAGCGGGGAGCTGTTTTTT
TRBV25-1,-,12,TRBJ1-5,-,CASSISNQPQHF,TGTGCCAGCAGTATTAGCAATCAGCCCCAGCATTTT
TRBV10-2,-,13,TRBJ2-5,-,CASTGGGRATQYF,TGCGCCAGCACGGGGGGCGGTCGGGCAACCCAGTACTTC
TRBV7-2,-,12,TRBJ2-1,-,CASSLVRRGQFF,TGTGCCAGCAGCTTAGTAAGGAGGGGGCAGTTCTTC
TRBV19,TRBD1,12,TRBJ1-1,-,CASSRRDRGAFF,TGTGCCAGTAGTAGGAGAGACAGGGGGGCTTTCTTT
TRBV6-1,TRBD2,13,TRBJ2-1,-,CASSDDRTSAQFF,TGTGCCAGCAGTGACGACAGGACTAGCGCGCAGTTCTTC
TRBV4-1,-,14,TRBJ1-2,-,CASSQDSGPGGYTF,TGCGCCAGCAGCCAAGATTCGGGCCCTGGCGGCTACACCTTC
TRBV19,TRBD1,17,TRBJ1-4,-,CASSSPWDRRGIGKLFF,TGTGCCAGTAGTTCCCCCTGGGACAGGAGGGGAATAGGAAAACTGTTTTTT
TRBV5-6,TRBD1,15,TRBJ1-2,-,CASSWGTGSNYGYTF,TGTGCCAGCAGCTGGGGGACAGGGTCTAACTATGGCTACACCTTC
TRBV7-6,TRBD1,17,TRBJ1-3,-,CASSPIQGGLSGNTIYF,TGTGCCAGCAGCCCGATACAGGGGGGACTTTCTGGAAACACCATATATTTT
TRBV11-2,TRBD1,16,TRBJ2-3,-,CASSLVGQGGTDTQYF,TGTGCCAGCAGCTTAGTAGGACAGGGGGGCACAGATACGCAGTATTTT
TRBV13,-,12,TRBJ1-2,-,CASSLAGDGYTF,TGTGCCAGCAGCTTAGCCGGTGATGGCTACACCTTC
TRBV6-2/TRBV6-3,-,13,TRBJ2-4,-,CASSESGKNIQYF,TGTGCCAGCAGTGAGTCCGGTAAAAACATTCAGTACTTC
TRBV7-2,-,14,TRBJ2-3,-,CASSLMGGSDTQYF,TGTGCCAGCAGCTTAATGGGGGGATCAGATACGCAGTATTTT
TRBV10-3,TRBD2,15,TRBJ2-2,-,CAIRATSGNTGELFF,TGTGCCATCAGGGCGACTAGCGGGAACACCGGGGAGCTGTTTTTT
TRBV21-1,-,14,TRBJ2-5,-,CASSNGGGHSTQYF,TGTGCCAGCAGCAATGGGGGAGGGCATTCGACCCAGTACTTC
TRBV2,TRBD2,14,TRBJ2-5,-,CASKQREAQETQYF,TGTGCCAGCAAGCAGCGGGAGGCCCAAGAGACCCAGTACTTC
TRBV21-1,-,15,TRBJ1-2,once,CASSKLEVGNYGYTF,TGTGCCAGCAGCAAGTTGGAAGTGGGCAACTATGGCTACACCTTC
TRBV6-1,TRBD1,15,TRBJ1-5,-,CASSEAGQQNQPQHF,TGTGCCAGCAGTGAAGCGGGACAGCAGAATCAGCCCCAGCATTTT
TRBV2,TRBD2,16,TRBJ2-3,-,CASSLTSGRAGDTQYF,TGTGCCAGCAGTCTGACTAGCGGGAGGGCGGGGGATACGCAGTATTTT